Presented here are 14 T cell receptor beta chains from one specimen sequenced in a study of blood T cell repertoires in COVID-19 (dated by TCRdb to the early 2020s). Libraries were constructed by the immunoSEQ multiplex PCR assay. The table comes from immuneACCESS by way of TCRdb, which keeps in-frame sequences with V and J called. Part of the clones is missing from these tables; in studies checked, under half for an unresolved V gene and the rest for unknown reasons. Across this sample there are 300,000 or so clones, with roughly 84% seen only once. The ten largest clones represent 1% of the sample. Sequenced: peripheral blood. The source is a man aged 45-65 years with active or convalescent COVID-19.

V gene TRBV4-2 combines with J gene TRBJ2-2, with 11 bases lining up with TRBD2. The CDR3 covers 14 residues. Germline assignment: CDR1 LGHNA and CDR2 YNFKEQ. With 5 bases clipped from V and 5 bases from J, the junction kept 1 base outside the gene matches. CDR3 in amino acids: CASSASGGTGELFF. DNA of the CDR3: TGTGCCAGCAGCGCTAGCGGGGGGACCGGGGAGCTGTTTTTT.

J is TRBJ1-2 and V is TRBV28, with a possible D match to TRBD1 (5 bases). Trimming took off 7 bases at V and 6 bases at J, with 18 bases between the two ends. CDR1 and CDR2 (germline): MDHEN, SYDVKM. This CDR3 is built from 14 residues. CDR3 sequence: CASTSGAGVDGYTF. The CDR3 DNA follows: TGTGCCAGCACCTCCGGGGCGGGGGTGGATGGCTACACCTTC.

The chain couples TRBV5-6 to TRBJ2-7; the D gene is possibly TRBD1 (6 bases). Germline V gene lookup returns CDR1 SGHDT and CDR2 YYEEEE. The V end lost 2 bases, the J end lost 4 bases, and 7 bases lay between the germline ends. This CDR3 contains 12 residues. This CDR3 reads CASSLGQYEQYF. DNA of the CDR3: TGTGCCAGCAGCTTAGGACAGTACGAGCAGTACTTC.

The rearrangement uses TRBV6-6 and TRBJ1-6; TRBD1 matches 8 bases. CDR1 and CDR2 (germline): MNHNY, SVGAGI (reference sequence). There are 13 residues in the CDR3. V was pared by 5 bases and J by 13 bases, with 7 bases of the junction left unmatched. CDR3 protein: CASSRQGMLPLHF. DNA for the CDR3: TGTGCCAGCAGTAGACAGGGGATGTTGCCCCTCCACTTT.

CDR3 amino acids: CASSLRGGAYNEQFF. The CDR3 DNA sequence: TGTGCCAGCAGCCTACGGGGCGGGGCCTACAATGAGCAGTTCTTC. The V call is TRBV5-6, the J call TRBJ2-1; D may be TRBD2 (6 bases). Germline CDR1 reads SGHDT; CDR2 reads YYEEEE. The germline V and J ends were trimmed by 4 bases and 2 bases, with 13 bases remaining between them. CDR3 length: 15 residues.

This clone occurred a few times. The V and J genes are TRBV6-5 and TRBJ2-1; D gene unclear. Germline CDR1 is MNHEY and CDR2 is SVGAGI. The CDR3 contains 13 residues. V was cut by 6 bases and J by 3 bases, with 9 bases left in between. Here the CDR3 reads CASSPGFYNEQFF. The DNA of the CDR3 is TGTGCCAGCAGCCCCGGGTTCTACAATGAGCAGTTCTTC.

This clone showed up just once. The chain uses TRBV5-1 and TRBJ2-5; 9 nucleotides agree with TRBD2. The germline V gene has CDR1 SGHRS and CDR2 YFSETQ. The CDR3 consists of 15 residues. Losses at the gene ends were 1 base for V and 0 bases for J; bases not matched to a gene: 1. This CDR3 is CASSLTSGYQETQYF. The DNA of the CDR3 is TGCGCCAGCAGCTTGACTAGCGGGTACCAAGAGACCCAGTACTTC.

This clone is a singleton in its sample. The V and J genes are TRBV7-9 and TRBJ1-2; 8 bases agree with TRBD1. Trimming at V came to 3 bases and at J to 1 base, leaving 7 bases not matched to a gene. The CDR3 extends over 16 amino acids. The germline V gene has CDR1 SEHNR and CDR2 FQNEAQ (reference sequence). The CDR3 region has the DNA TGTGCCAGCAGCTTCACTGGGACAGGCCTTAACTATGGCTACACCTTC. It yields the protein CASSFTGTGLNYGYTF.

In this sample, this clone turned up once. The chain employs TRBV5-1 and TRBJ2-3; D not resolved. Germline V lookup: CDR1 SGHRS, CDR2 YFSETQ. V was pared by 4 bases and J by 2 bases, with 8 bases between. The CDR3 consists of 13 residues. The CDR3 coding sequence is TGCGCCAGCAGCATATTAGACACAGATACGCAGTATTTT. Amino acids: CASSILDTDTQYF.

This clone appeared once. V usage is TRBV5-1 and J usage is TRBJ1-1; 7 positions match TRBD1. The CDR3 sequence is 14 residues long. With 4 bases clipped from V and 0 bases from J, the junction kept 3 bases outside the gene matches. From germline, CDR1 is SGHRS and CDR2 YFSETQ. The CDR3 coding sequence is TGCGCCAGCAGCGCCGGGACAGTGAACACTGAAGCTTTCTTT. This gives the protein CASSAGTVNTEAFF.

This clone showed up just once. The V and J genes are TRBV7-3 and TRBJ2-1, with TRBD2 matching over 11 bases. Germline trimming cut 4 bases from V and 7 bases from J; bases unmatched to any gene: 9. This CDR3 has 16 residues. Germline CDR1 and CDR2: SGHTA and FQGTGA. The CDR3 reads CASSSLAGGGANEQFF. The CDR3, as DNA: TGTGCCAGCAGCTCCCTAGCGGGGGGTGGGGCAAATGAGCAGTTCTTC.

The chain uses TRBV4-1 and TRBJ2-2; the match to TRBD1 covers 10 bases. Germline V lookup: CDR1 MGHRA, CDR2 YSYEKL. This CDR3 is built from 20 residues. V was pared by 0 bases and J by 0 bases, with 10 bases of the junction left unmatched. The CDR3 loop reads CASSQDFRTGGGTNTGELFF. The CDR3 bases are TGCGCCAGCAGCCAAGATTTCAGGACAGGGGGTGGGACGAACACCGGGGAGCTGTTTTTT.

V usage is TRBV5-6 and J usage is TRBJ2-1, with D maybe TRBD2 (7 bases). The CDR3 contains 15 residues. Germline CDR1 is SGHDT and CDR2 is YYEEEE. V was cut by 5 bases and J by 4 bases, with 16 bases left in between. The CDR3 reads CASRESGTPYNEQFF. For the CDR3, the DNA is TGTGCCAGCAGGGAAAGCGGGACACCGTACAATGAGCAGTTCTTC.

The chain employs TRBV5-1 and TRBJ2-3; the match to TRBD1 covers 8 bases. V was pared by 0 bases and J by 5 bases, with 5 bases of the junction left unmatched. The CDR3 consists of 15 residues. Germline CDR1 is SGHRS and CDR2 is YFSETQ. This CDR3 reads CASSLGQGYGDTQYF. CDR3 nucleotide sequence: TGCGCCAGCAGCTTGGGACAGGGGTATGGAGATACGCAGTATTTT.